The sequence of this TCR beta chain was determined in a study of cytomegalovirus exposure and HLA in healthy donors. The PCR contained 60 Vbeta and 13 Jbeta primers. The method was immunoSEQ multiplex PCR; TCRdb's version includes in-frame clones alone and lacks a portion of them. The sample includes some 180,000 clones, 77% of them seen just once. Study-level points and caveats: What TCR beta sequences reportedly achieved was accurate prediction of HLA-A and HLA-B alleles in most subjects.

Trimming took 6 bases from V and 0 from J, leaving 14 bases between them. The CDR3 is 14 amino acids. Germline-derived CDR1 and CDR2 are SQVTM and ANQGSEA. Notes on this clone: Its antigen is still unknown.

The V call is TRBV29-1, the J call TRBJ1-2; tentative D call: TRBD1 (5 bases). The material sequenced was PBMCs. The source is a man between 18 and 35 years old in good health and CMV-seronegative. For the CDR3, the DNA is TGCAGCGTCCCCCCCTCAGGGTCTAACTATGGCTACACCTTC. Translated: CSVPPSGSNYGYTF.